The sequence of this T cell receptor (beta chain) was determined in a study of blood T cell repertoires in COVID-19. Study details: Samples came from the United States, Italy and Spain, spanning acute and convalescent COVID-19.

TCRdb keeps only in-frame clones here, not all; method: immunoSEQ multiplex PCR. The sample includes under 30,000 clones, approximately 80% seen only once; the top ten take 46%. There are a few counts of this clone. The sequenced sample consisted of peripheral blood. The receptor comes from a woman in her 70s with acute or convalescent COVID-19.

The CDR3, as DNA: TGTGCCAGCAGCTCAACGGACAGGGCCTACGAGCAGTACTTC. This encodes CASSSTDRAYEQYF. This chain joins TRBV7-9 and TRBJ2-7; 8 bases agree with TRBD1. V shed 4 bases, J shed 2 bases, and the junction held 4 bases outside the gene matches. The CDR3 contains 14 residues. Per the germline V gene, CDR1 is SEHNR and CDR2 is FQNEAQ (reference sequence). Full variable domain (remainder filled in from reference TRBV7-9 and TRBJ2-7): DTGVSQNPRHKITKRGQNVTFRCDPISEHNRLYWYRQTLGQGPEFLTYFQNEAQLEKSRLLSDRFSAERPKGSFSTLEIQRTEQGDSAMYLCASSSTDRAYEQYFGPGTRLTVT.